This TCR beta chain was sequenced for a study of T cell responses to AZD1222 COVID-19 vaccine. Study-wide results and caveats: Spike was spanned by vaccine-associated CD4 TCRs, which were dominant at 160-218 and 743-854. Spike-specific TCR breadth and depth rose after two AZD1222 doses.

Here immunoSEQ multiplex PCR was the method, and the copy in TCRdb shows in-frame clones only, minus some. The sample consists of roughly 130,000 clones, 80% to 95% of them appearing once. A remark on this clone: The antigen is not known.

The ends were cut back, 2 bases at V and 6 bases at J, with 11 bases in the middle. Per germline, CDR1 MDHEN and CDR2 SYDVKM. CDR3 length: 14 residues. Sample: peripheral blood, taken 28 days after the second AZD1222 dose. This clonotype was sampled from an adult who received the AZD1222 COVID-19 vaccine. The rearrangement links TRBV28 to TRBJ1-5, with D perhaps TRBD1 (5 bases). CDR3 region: CASSLGPRGQPQHF. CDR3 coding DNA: TGTGCCAGCAGTTTAGGTCCGAGGGGTCAGCCCCAGCATTTT.